The 25 T cell receptor beta chains listed next were all sequenced from one sample in a study of T cells in tuberculosis. Time point defined: new active TB diagnosis, blood taken before or within 7 days of starting treatment. Data came from immunoSEQ multiplex PCR; TCRdb stores just in-frame clones and leaves some out. This sample yields 30,000 or so clones, of which 90% to 95% are seen a single time; 7% belongs to the top ten. Sequencing was performed on PBMCs, taken at tuberculosis diagnosis. Every receptor here comes from an adult with tuberculosis. Some clones in this sample may be carry-over from other donors' samples.

This clone appeared once. This chain uses TRBV10-2 with TRBJ1-1; TRBD1 aligns across 7 bases. Per germline, CDR1 WSHSY and CDR2 SAAADI. J was trimmed by 0 bases and V by 6 bases; bases with no gene match: 7. The CDR3 length is 15 residues. This chain's CDR3 is CASRPGTVMNTEAFF. Here the CDR3 DNA reads TGCGCCAGCAGGCCCGGGACAGTAATGAACACTGAAGCTTTCTTT.

The genes are TRBV10-2 and TRBJ1-5; the D gene is possibly TRBD1 (5 bases). Per germline, CDR1 WSHSY and CDR2 SAAADI. The V and J ends lost 3 bases and 7 bases respectively, with 16 bases between them. The CDR3 runs to 15 residues. The CDR3 DNA follows: TGCGCCAGCAGTGATTCTGGGGCAGGAAGCCAGCCCCAGCATTTT. Amino acids: CASSDSGAGSQPQHF.

The chain uses TRBV19 and TRBJ2-6; D is perhaps TRBD1 (6 bases). Between the trimmed V and J ends, which lost 0 bases and 0 bases, there was a span of 9 bases. CDR3 length equals 17 residues. The V gene's germline CDR1 is LNHDA and CDR2 SQIVND (reference sequence). CDR3 in amino acids: CASSIDRGSSGANVLTF. CDR3 DNA sequence: TGTGCCAGTAGTATAGATAGGGGGTCCTCTGGGGCCAACGTCCTGACTTTC. Looking up the rest from reference TRBV19 and TRBJ2-6 gives the full variable domain: DGGITQSPKYLFRKEGQNVTLSCEQNLNHDAMYWYRQDPGQGLRLIYYSQIVNDFQKGDIAEGYSVSREKKESFPLTVTSAQKNPTAFYLCASSIDRGSSGANVLTFGAGSRLTVL.

The chain links TRBV2 to TRBJ1-1; 7 nucleotides align to TRBD1. From germline, CDR1 is SNHLY and CDR2 FYNNEI. This CDR3 has 13 amino acids. Trimming took 5 bases from V and 5 from J; bases not matched to a gene: 5. DNA for the CDR3: TGTGCCAGCAGTCCCGACAGGGCAACTGAAGCTTTCTTT. Translating gives CASSPDRATEAFF. The whole variable domain, filled in from reference TRBV2 and TRBJ1-1, reads EPEVTQTPSHQVTQMGQEVILRCVPISNHLYFYWYRQILGQKVEFLVSFYNNEISEKSEIFDDQFSVERPDGSNFTLKIRSTKLEDSAMYFCASSPDRATEAFFGQGTRLTVV.

V usage is TRBV19 and J usage is TRBJ2-5, with 9 bases lining up with TRBD1. Losses at the gene ends were 4 bases for V and 1 base for J; bases not matched to a gene: 4. Germline V gene data show CDR1 as LNHDA and CDR2 as SQIVND (reference sequence). The CDR3 totals 15 residues. The CDR3 here is CASSTQQGAQETQYF. Written as DNA, the CDR3 is TGTGCCAGTAGTACCCAACAGGGGGCCCAAGAGACCCAGTACTTC. The variable domain in full, with the rest retrieved from reference TRBV19 and TRBJ2-5, is DGGITQSPKYLFRKEGQNVTLSCEQNLNHDAMYWYRQDPGQGLRLIYYSQIVNDFQKGDIAEGYSVSREKKESFPLTVTSAQKNPTAFYLCASSTQQGAQETQYFGPGTRLLVL.

The chain combines TRBV6-5 with TRBJ1-2; D unclear. The CDR3 is made up of 14 amino acids. V shed 0 bases and J shed 2 bases, with 7 bases lying between them. The germline gives CDR1 MNHEY, CDR2 SVGAGI. In DNA, the CDR3 is TGTGCCAGCAGTTACTCGGGCAGGAACTATGGCTACACCTTC. Protein: CASSYSGRNYGYTF.

This CDR3 reads CASSLVEAPGTQYF. The CDR3 DNA reads TGCGCCAGCAGCTTGGTAGAGGCACCGGGTACGCAGTATTTT. The chain combines TRBV5-1 with TRBJ2-3; D ambiguous. The germline CDR1 and CDR2 sequences are SGHRS and YFSETQ. Trimming left V 0 bases short and J 8 bases short, with 13 bases between. The CDR3 runs 14 residues.

The table lists this clone with a count of one. This chain links TRBV6-6 with TRBJ2-3, with D possibly TRBD2 on 6 matching bases. Per the germline V gene, CDR1 is MNHNY and CDR2 is SVGAGI (reference sequence). This CDR3 contains 15 residues. V was cut by 8 bases and J by 2 bases, with 17 bases left in between. For the CDR3, the DNA is TGTGCCAGCGACCGCCGCGGCGGGGCCACAGATACGCAGTATTTT. Translation: CASDRRGGATDTQYF.

The genes are TRBV2 and TRBJ2-2, with 8 bases identical to TRBD2. This CDR3 contains 15 residues. Unmatched junction bases numbered 8, after V lost 7 bases and J lost 4 bases. CDR1 SNHLY and CDR2 FYNNEI come from the germline V gene. CDR3 nucleotides: TGTGCCAGCACTCCCGGGGGGGGGATCACCGGGGAGCTGTTTTTT. This translates into CASTPGGGITGELFF.

This CDR3 reads CASTQISEAGANTGELFF. As DNA, the CDR3 is TGTGCCAGCACCCAGATAAGTGAGGCGGGGGCGAACACCGGGGAGCTGTTTTTT. V usage is TRBV11-2 and J usage is TRBJ2-2; 7 bases agree with TRBD2. J gave up 0 bases and V 7 bases, and 14 bases lay outside the gene matches. Per the germline V gene, CDR1 is SGHAT and CDR2 is FQNNGV. The CDR3 runs 18 residues.

This sequence joins TRBV30 and TRBJ1-2; D is uncertain. The CDR3 is 17 residues long. V dropped 6 bases and J dropped 3 bases, with 26 bases sitting between them. CDR1 GTSNPN and CDR2 SVGIG come from the germline V gene (reference sequence). This CDR3 is CACTAPSPRGSDYGYTF. The CDR3 nucleotides read TGTGCCTGTACCGCTCCCTCTCCTCGGGGATCGGACTATGGCTACACCTTC.

This clone occurred a few times. J is TRBJ1-1 and V is TRBV6-1; TRBD1 is a possible D gene (5 bases). Deletions cut 4 bases from V and 1 base from J, with 16 bases between. Germline lookup yields CDR1 MNHNS and CDR2 SASEGT. This CDR3 is built from 16 residues. CDR3: CASSVVGGGGNTEAFF. CDR3 nucleotide sequence: TGTGCCAGCAGTGTCGTCGGCGGGGGAGGGAACACTGAAGCTTTCTTT.

The chain carries TRBV30 and TRBJ2-1; 7 nucleotides agree with TRBD2. This CDR3 is 11 amino acids long. V trimming: 2 bases; J trimming: 12 bases; junction bases outside the gene matches: 4. Germline loops: CDR1 GTSNPN, CDR2 SVGIG (reference sequence). CDR3 nucleotides: TGTGCCTGGAGTTGGACGGGGGGGCAGTTCTTC. Translation: CAWSWTGGQFF. Drawing the rest from reference TRBV30 and TRBJ2-1, the complete variable domain is SQTIHQWPATLVQPVGSPLSLECTVEGTSNPNLYWYRQAAGRGLQLLFYSVGIGQISSEVPQNLSASRPQDRQFILSSKKLLLSDSGFYLCAWSWTGGQFFGPGTRLTVL.

The chain couples TRBV9 to TRBJ1-2, with a tentative D call TRBD1 (6 bases). The V gene lost 0 bases and the J gene lost 8 bases, with 20 bases spanning the gap. This CDR3 spans 16 amino acids. Germline V gene lookup returns CDR1 SGDLS and CDR2 YYNGEE. The CDR3 DNA follows: TGTGCCAGCAGCGTAGCCAAGGGGGTCGGTCTATCCGGCTACACCTTC. The encoded protein is CASSVAKGVGLSGYTF.

The J gene is TRBJ1-5, the V gene TRBV5-8; 7 nucleotides line up with TRBD1. In germline, CDR1 is SGHTS, CDR2 YDEGEE. CDR3 length: 15 amino acids. After removal of 4 bases from V and 3 bases from J, the junction contained 7 bases not matched to a gene. CDR3 amino acids: CASSLPGTANQPQHF. The DNA of the CDR3 is TGTGCCAGCAGCCTCCCCGGGACAGCCAATCAGCCCCAGCATTTT.

The rearrangement links TRBV18 to TRBJ2-2; 10 nucleotides agree with TRBD1. From germline, CDR1 is KGHSH and CDR2 LQKENI. The CDR3 covers 14 residues. The V segment lost 3 bases and the J segment 7 bases; nucleotides outside the gene matches: 2. The CDR3 loop reads CASSPGQGHGELFF. The CDR3 nucleotides are TGTGCCAGCTCACCGGGACAGGGGCACGGGGAGCTGTTTTTT.

This chain uses TRBV25-1 with TRBJ1-2, with D unclear. Germline V gene data show CDR1 as MGHDK and CDR2 as SYGVNS. The CDR3 runs 13 residues. V shed 6 bases and J shed 0 bases, with 8 bases lying between them. The CDR3 region has the DNA TGTGCCAGCAGGACCGGGACTAACTATGGCTACACCTTC. Encoded protein: CASRTGTNYGYTF.

CDR3 residues: CAWSVRGRGQPQHF. The CDR3 DNA follows: TGTGCCTGGAGTGTACGTGGCCGGGGGCAGCCCCAGCATTTT. The chain couples TRBV30 to TRBJ1-5; TRBD1 is a possible D gene (5 bases). CDR1 GTSNPN and CDR2 SVGIG come from the germline V gene (reference sequence). The CDR3 covers 14 residues. Trimming removed 0 bases from V and 7 bases from J, with 13 bases in between.

This clone occurred a few times. The chain links TRBV6-1 to TRBJ1-5; TRBD1 agrees at 9 bases. J was trimmed by 2 bases and V by 2 bases; bases with no gene match: 10. The CDR3 consists of 18 residues. CDR1 is MNHNS and CDR2 is SASEGT in the germline V gene. CDR3 loop: CASSEWDRVDVGNQPQHF. CDR3 bases: TGTGCCAGCAGTGAATGGGACAGGGTTGATGTTGGCAATCAGCCCCAGCATTTT.

CDR3 loop: CASSQTSGGDTQYF. The CDR3 coding sequence is TGTGCCAGCAGCCAAACTAGCGGGGGAGATACGCAGTATTTT. The chain uses TRBV7-2 and TRBJ2-3; 11 bases line up with TRBD2. With 5 bases clipped from V and 5 bases from J, the junction kept 3 bases outside the gene matches. The CDR3 length is 14 residues. CDR1 SGHTA and CDR2 FQGNSA come from the germline V gene.

J is TRBJ2-3 and V is TRBV2, with TRBD1 as a possible D gene (6 bases). The V and J ends lost 6 bases and 1 base respectively, with 17 bases between them. This CDR3 comprises 16 residues. Germline V gene data show CDR1 as SNHLY and CDR2 as FYNNEI. CDR3 sequence reads: CASSGKGRGRTDTQYF. DNA of the CDR3: TGTGCCAGCAGCGGAAAGGGCAGGGGCCGCACAGATACGCAGTATTTT.

V is TRBV25-1 and J is TRBJ2-3; a weak D match, TRBD1 (6 bases). The CDR3 contains 15 residues. V lost 1 base and J 6 bases, leaving 14 bases between the germline ends. Germline-derived CDR1 and CDR2 are MGHDK and SYGVNS. The CDR3 region is CASSEWGRGGDTQYF. The CDR3 DNA sequence: TGTGCCAGCAGTGAATGGGGCAGGGGCGGGGATACGCAGTATTTT.

This clone was seen only a few times. The V gene is TRBV5-4, the J gene TRBJ1-6, with D perhaps matching TRBD1 (6 bases). Germline values: CDR1 SGHNT, CDR2 YYREEE (reference sequence). V lost 3 bases and J lost 11, with 21 bases in between. CDR3 length: 16 residues. CDR3 residues: CASSSRKTGVLTPLHF. The CDR3 DNA follows: TGTGCCAGCAGCTCAAGGAAGACAGGAGTTCTGACACCCCTCCACTTT.

The chain carries TRBV18 and TRBJ2-4; maybe TRBD2 (6 bases). The V end lost 0 bases, the J end lost 0 bases, and 9 bases lay between the germline ends. The CDR3 sequence is 16 residues long. CDR1 KGHSH and CDR2 LQKENI come from the germline V gene. The CDR3: CASSPPLGGAKNIQYF. DNA for the CDR3: TGTGCCAGCTCACCACCTCTGGGGGGAGCCAAAAACATTCAGTACTTC.

The V and J genes are TRBV10-3 and TRBJ2-3; TRBD1 matches 7 bases. This CDR3 is built from 12 residues. V shed 10 bases, J shed 5 bases, and the junction held 6 bases outside the gene matches. CDR1 and CDR2 from the germline V gene are ENHRY and SYGVKD. The chain's CDR3 is CANRGDEDTQYF. In DNA, the CDR3 is TGTGCCAACAGGGGAGATGAAGATACGCAGTATTTT.